Listed below are T cell receptor beta chains from one sample, sequenced in a study of cytomegalovirus exposure and HLA in healthy donors. Measured with immunoSEQ multiplex PCR; TCRdb has only the in-frame clones, and not every one. The sample includes fewer than 120,000 clones, about 80% of them seen just once. Sequenced material: PBMCs. Source of these receptors: a man aged 30 to 45 in good health and CMV-seropositive. Each CDR3 is given with its conserved first and last residue. D genes are given only for firm matches. Rows give clone size only sometimes, using once, few, many, or a class for an expanded clone.

>TRBJ2-5|.|.|TRBV6-5
CASSPRQNGETQYF
TGTGCCAGCAGTCCTCGACAAAACGGAGAGACCCAGTACTTC
>TRBJ2-2|.|.|TRBV4-2
CASRSLAITGELFF
TGTGCCAGCAGGTCTCTAGCGATCACCGGGGAGCTGTTTTTT
>TRBJ1-1|.|.|TRBV7-2
CASSLLRRTEDTEAFF
TGTGCCAGCAGCCTCTTACGACGGACAGAGGACACTGAAGCTTTCTTT
>TRBJ2-1|.|.|TRBV14
CASSPNPDSGRDNEQFF
TGTGCCAGCAGCCCCAACCCGGACTCCGGTCGGGACAATGAGCAGTTCTTC
>TRBJ1-2|.|.|TRBV6-5
CASSNSGQRSF
TGTGCCAGCAGTAACTCCGGACAGAGGTCCTTC
>TRBJ2-1|TRBD1|few|TRBV18
CASSQGAGFVAEQFF
TGTGCCAGCTCACAGGGGGCTGGTTTTGTGGCCGAGCAGTTCTTC
>TRBJ2-1|.|.|TRBV7-9
CASSLGEGVEQFF
TGTGCCAGCAGCTTAGGGGAGGGGGTTGAGCAGTTCTTC
>TRBJ1-4|.|.|TRBV28
CASSLYGMAGVDEKLFF
TGTGCCAGCAGTTTATACGGGATGGCAGGGGTGGATGAAAAACTGTTTTTT
>TRBJ1-2|.|.|TRBV5-4
CASSQDPANYGYTF
TGTGCCAGCAGTCAGGATCCCGCGAACTATGGCTACACCTTC
>TRBJ2-5|TRBD1|.|TRBV7-9
CASSPSNRGSFETQYF
TGTGCCAGCAGCCCATCCAACAGGGGAAGTTTTGAGACCCAGTACTTC
>TRBJ1-2|.|.|TRBV9
CASSVLSANYGYTF
TGTGCCAGCAGCGTACTCTCAGCTAACTATGGCTACACCTTC
>TRBJ2-3|TRBD2|.|TRBV9
CASSVETSGVTDTQYF
TGTGCCAGCAGCGTAGAGACTAGCGGGGTCACAGATACGCAGTATTTT
>TRBJ1-2|TRBD1|.|TRBV7-9
CSSSFRTGGDYGYTF
TGTTCCAGCAGCTTCCGGACAGGGGGCGACTATGGCTACACCTTC
>TRBJ1-5|TRBD1|few|TRBV28
CASSWTGIIQPQHF
TGTGCCAGCAGTTGGACAGGGATTATTCAGCCCCAGCATTTT
>TRBJ1-5|TRBD1|once|TRBV7-9
CASSSPGGQQPQHF
TGTGCCAGCAGCTCCCCCGGGGGACAGCAGCCCCAGCATTTT
>TRBJ2-7|.|.|TRBV11-2
CASSLVAGDEVRGEQYF
TGTGCCAGCAGCTTAGTAGCAGGGGACGAGGTTAGGGGCGAGCAGTACTTC
>TRBJ2-7|TRBD2|.|TRBV5-1
CASKESAASGGEQYF
TGCGCCAGCAAGGAGTCGGCCGCTTCGGGGGGCGAGCAGTACTTC
>TRBJ2-2|TRBD2|.|TRBV11-3
CASSAASGTSTTGELFF
TGTGCCAGCAGCGCAGCCTCCGGGACTAGTACCACCGGGGAGCTGTTTTTT
>TRBJ2-1|TRBD1|.|TRBV28
CASNSGTGLNDAHSRYNEQFF
TGTGCCAGCAATTCAGGGACAGGGTTAAACGACGCCCATAGCCGCTACAATGAGCAGTTCTTC
>TRBJ1-2|TRBD1|.|TRBV7-2
CASSPGQGANYGYTF
TGTGCCAGCAGCCCCGGACAGGGAGCTAACTATGGCTACACCTTC
>TRBJ1-5|.|.|TRBV6-6
CASNRENQPQHF
TGTGCCAGCAACAGAGAAAATCAGCCCCAGCATTTT
>TRBJ1-1|.|.|TRBV6-6
CASDEGTDEAFF
TGTGCCAGCGACGAGGGAACGGACGAAGCTTTCTTT